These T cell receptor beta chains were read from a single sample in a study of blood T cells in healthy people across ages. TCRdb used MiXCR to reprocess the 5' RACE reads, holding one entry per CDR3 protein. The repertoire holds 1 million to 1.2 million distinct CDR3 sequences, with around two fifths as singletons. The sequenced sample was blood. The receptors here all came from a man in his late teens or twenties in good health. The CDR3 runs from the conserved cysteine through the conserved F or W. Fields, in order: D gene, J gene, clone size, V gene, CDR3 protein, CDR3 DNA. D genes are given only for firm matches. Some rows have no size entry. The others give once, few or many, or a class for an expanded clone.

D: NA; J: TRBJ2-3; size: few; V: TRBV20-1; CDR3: CSASTEPFTDTQYF; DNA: TGCAGTGCTTCGACAGAGCCCTTCACAGATACGCAGTATTTT
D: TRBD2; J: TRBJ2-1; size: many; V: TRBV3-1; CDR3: CASSQDIASGYNEQFF; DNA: TGTGCCAGCAGCCAAGATATTGCTAGCGGCTACAATGAGCAGTTCTTC
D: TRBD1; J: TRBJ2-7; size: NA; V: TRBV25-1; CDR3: CASSVDREKYEQYF; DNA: TGTGCCAGCAGTGTCGACAGGGAAAAGTACGAGCAGTACTTC
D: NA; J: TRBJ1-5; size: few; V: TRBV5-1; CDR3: CASSTKQGYHSNQPQHF; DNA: TGCGCCAGCAGCACCAAACAGGGATACCATAGCAATCAGCCCCAGCATTTT
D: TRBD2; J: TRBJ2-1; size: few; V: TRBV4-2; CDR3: CASSRRAGVDEQFF; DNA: TGTGCCAGCAGCCGACGGGCGGGAGTCGATGAGCAGTTCTTC
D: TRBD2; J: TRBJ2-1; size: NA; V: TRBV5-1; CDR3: CASSQAGGGNEQFF; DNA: TGCGCCAGCAGCCAAGCGGGAGGAGGCAATGAGCAGTTCTTC
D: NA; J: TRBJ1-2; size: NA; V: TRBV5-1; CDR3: CASSPLASTTNYGYTF; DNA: TGCGCCAGCAGCCCCCTGGCAAGCACCACTAACTATGGCTACACCTTC
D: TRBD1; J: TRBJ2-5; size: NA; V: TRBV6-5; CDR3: CASSSLGQGEETQYF; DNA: TGTGCCAGCAGTTCGCTCGGACAGGGAGAAGAGACCCAGTACTTC
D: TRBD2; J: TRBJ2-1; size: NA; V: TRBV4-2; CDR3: CASSQGGGRSSYKEQFF; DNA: TGTGCCAGCAGCCAAGGGGGGGGGAGGAGCTCCTACAAGGAGCAGTTCTTC
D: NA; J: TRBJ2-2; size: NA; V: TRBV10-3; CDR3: CAISAVGTGELFF; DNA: TGTGCCATCAGTGCGGTTGGCACCGGGGAGCTGTTTTTT
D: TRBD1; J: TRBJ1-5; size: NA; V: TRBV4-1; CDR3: CASSQDGTGHQPQHF; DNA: TGCGCCAGCAGCCAGGATGGGACAGGCCATCAGCCCCAGCATTTT
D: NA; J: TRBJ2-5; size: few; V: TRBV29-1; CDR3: CSVSQRLQETQYF; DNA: TGCAGCGTTTCCCAGCGCCTACAAGAGACCCAGTACTTC
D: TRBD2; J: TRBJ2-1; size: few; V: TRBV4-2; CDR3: CASSQDGNSGAYNEQFF; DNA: TGTGCCAGCAGCCAAGATGGCAATAGCGGGGCGTACAATGAGCAGTTCTTC
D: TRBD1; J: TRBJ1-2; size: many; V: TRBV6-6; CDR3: CASSYTQTGSGAYGYTF; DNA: TGTGCCAGCAGTTACACACAGACAGGGAGTGGGGCCTATGGCTACACCTTC
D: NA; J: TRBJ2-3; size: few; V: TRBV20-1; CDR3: CSARDSRTGADTQYF; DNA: TGCAGTGCTAGAGATTCTCGAACCGGAGCAGATACGCAGTATTTT
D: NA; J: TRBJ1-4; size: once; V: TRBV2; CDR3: CASSEARQLPYEKLFF; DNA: TGTGCCAGCAGTGAAGCACGACAGTTACCCTATGAAAAACTGTTTTTT
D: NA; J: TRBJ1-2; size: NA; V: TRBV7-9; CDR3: CVSSEGSTPYGYTF; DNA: TGTGTCAGCAGCGAGGGGTCCACGCCCTATGGCTACACCTTC
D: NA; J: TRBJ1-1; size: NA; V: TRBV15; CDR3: CATSRGTQGKNTEAFF; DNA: TGTGCCACCAGCAGAGGCACCCAGGGGAAGAACACTGAAGCTTTCTTT
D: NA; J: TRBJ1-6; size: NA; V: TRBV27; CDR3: CASSLGGSSPLHF; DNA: TGTGCCAGCAGTTTAGGGGGTTCTTCACCCCTCCACTTT
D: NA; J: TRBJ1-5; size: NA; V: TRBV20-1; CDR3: CSATVDSNQPQHF; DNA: TGCAGTGCCACGGTAGATAGCAATCAGCCCCAGCATTTT
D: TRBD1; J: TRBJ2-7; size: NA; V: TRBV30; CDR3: CAWRTDRVPSYEQYF; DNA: TGTGCCTGGAGGACGGACAGGGTCCCTTCCTACGAGCAGTACTTC
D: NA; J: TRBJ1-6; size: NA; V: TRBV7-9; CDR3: CASSLGAGRSYNSPLHF; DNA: TGTGCCAGCAGCTTAGGGGCAGGGCGCTCCTATAATTCACCCCTCCACTTT
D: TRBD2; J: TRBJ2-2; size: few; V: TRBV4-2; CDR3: CASSQLTGLAGIYGSTGELFF; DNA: TGTGCCAGCAGCCAATTAACGGGACTAGCGGGTATCTACGGAAGTACCGGGGAGCTGTTTTTT
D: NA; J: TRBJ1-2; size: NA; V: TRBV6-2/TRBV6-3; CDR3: CASSYSCGYTF; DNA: TGTGCCAGCAGTTACAGTTGCGGCTACACCTTC
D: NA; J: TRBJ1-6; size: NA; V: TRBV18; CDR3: CASSPEVNSPLHF; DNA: TGTGCCAGCTCCCCGGAGGTTAATTCACCCCTCCACTTT
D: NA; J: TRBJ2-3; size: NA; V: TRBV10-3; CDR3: CAISGSKGDTQYF; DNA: TGTGCCATCAGTGGGTCAAAGGGGGATACGCAGTATTTT
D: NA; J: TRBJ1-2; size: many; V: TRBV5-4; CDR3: CASSPGHYGYTF; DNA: TGTGCCAGCAGCCCTGGACACTATGGCTACACCTTC
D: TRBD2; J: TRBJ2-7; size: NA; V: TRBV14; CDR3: CASIQAAGGYVNEQYF; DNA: TGTGCCAGCATCCAAGCAGCGGGGGGGTATGTCAATGAGCAGTACTTC
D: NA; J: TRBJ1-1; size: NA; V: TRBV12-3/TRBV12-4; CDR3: CASSPALVPNTKAFF; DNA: TGTGCCAGCAGTCCAGCGCTGGTACCTAACACTAAAGCTTTCTTT
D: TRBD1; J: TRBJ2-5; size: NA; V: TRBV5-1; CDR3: CASSLQGAFDETQYF; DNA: TGCGCCAGCAGTCTCCAGGGGGCGTTTGACGAGACCCAGTACTTC
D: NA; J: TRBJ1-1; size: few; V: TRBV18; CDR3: CASCRQQLNTEAFF; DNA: TGTGCCAGTTGCCGACAGCAACTGAACACTGAAGCTTTCTTT
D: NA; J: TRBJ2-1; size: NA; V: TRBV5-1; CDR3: CASSLARIYNEQFF; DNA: TGCGCCAGCAGCTTAGCGCGGATATACAATGAGCAGTTCTTC
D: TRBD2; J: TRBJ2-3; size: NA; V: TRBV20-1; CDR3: CSARPSGGDTQYF; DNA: TGCAGTGCTAGACCTAGCGGGGGTGATACGCAGTATTTT
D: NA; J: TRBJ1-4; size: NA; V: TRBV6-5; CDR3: CASSYSTSFRGSEKLFF; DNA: TGTGCCAGCAGTTACTCCACGTCGTTTAGGGGGAGTGAAAAACTGTTTTTT
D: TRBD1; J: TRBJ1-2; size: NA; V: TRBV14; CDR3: CASSLDRALGGYTF; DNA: TGTGCCAGCAGCCTTGACAGGGCCCTAGGTGGCTACACCTTC
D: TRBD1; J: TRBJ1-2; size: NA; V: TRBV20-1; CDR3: CSARDPNRGFNYGYTF; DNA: TGCAGTGCTAGAGATCCGAACAGGGGCTTTAACTATGGCTACACCTTC
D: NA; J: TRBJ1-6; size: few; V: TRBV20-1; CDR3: CSARDRGRPNSPLHF; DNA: TGCAGTGCTAGAGATAGGGGACGGCCTAATTCACCCCTCCACTTT
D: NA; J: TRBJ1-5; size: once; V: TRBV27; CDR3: CASSLGIRNQPQHF; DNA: TGTGCCAGCAGTTTAGGGATTCGCAATCAGCCCCAGCATTTT
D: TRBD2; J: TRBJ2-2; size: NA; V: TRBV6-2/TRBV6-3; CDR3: CASSQMGLANTGELFF; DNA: TGTGCCAGCAGTCAGATGGGACTAGCGAACACCGGGGAGCTGTTTTTT
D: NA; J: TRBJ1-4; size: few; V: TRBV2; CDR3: CASTAGLWEKLFF; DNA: TGTGCCAGCACGGCAGGGCTTTGGGAAAAACTGTTTTTT